The T cell receptor beta chain described here comes from a study of response to subunit inactivated influenza vaccine. This clonotype was seen a few times. CDR1 is SGHDT, CDR2 YYEEEE, per germline. The CDR3 spans 12 residues. Deletions cut 4 bases from V and 1 base from J, with 5 bases between. Via MiXCR, TCRdb re-called the RT-PCR reads, giving one row per CDR3 protein. Among just under 550,000 distinct CDR3 sequences listed, roughly 23% were seen once. The data were also submitted as part of a second study, on T cells expressing NK-cell markers. From that second work: Making the TCR beta cDNA relied on 5'RACE template switching with UMIs. Among eight sequenced donors, seven carried HCMV seropositivity while one was seronegative. In over 5 donors, dominant CD3+CD56+NKG2C+ clonotypes ranked among the top 10 CD8+ clonotypes. The CD3+CD56-NKG2C+ fraction of several donors was also led by these clonotypes. Expanded NKG2C+ T cell clones were not confirmed as HCMV-specific.

This receptor was obtained from a man aged 45 to 65 who received an inactivated influenza vaccine. The sample consisted of CD4+ T cells sorted from PBMCs, taken roughly 12 days after vaccination. The V and J genes are TRBV5-6 and TRBJ2-5; D is ambiguous. The CDR3 bases are TGTGCCAGCAGCAGGGTCCAAGAGACCCAGTACTTC. This encodes CASSRVQETQYF.